One and the same sample provided the 14 T cell receptor beta chains below, sequenced in a study of Graves' ophthalmopathy and Graves' hyperthyroidism. Transcripts of RNA were the source for amplifying TCR beta CDR3 regions. The authors performed first-round RT-PCR with HTBI primers and then a second-round multiplex PCR. TCRdb re-derived calls from the multiplex PCR reads in MiXCR, one entry per CDR3 protein. The sample has some 390,000 distinct CDR3 sequences; 15% to 20% are singletons. The sequenced material came from peripheral blood. The receptors here all came from a woman aged 18-35 years with Graves' ophthalmopathy.

This clonotype was seen many times. This chain joins TRBV11-2 and TRBJ2-5; D unresolved. Germline V gives CDR1 SGHAT, CDR2 FQNNGV. The CDR3 runs to 13 residues. With 5 bases removed from V and 5 bases from J, the gap between germline ends came to 12 bases. CDR3 in amino acids: CASSAPNRETQYF. CDR3 in DNA: TGTGCCAGCAGCGCTCCGAATAGGGAGACCCAGTACTTC.

This clonotype was counted many times. The chain combines TRBV4-3 with TRBJ1-5; no definite D call. The CDR3 has 17 amino acids. Germline V gene data show CDR1 as LGHNA and CDR2 as YSLEER. V shed 0 bases and J shed 2 bases, with 14 bases lying between them. CDR3 in DNA: TGCGCCAGCAGCCAAGATGAGGTCTCCCTCTGCAATCAGCCCCAGCATTTT. This gives the protein CASSQDEVSLCNQPQHF.

This clonotype was observed a handful of times. The J gene is TRBJ2-2, the V gene TRBV7-9; no firm D call. In germline, CDR1 is SEHNR, CDR2 FQNEAQ (reference sequence). There are 14 residues in the CDR3. V lost 3 bases to trimming and J lost 4 bases, with 9 bases between them. For the CDR3, the DNA is TGTGCCAGCAGCTTGGTTCTCTCCACCGGGGAGCTGTTTTTT. This encodes CASSLVLSTGELFF.

This chain connects TRBV2 to TRBJ2-5; 7 nucleotides agree with TRBD1. Germline V CDR1 and CDR2: SNHLY, FYNNEI. The CDR3 has 14 residues. J lost 2 bases, V lost 6 bases, and 6 bases had no gene match. Here the CDR3 DNA reads TGTGCCAGCAGCAGGGACAGTGCACAAGAGACCCAGTACTTC. Translating it yields CASSRDSAQETQYF.

This clonotype occurred many times. V and J are TRBV6-2 or TRBV6-3 and TRBJ1-1; D may be TRBD1 (5 bases). CDR3 length equals 12 residues. Trimming took 6 bases from V and 5 from J, leaving 10 bases between them. Germline V gene sequence: CDR1 MNHEY, CDR2 SVGEGT. CDR3 loop: CASSSRETEAFF. The CDR3 nucleotides read TGTGCCAGCAGCTCCAGGGAAACTGAAGCTTTCTTT.

Ten or more counts support this clonotype. V usage is TRBV28 and J usage is TRBJ1-5; unclear D gene. The germline V gene encodes CDR1 MDHEN and CDR2 SYDVKM. V lost 5 bases and J 0 bases, leaving 11 bases between the germline ends. There are 15 residues in the CDR3. The CDR3 DNA sequence: TGTGCCAGCAGTGTCAGGATGGTTAGCAATCAGCCCCAGCATTTT. Translation gives CASSVRMVSNQPQHF. Using reference TRBV28 and TRBJ1-5 for the parts outside the CDR3, the full variable domain is DVKVTQSSRYLVKRTGEKVFLECVQDMDHENMFWYRQDPGLGLRLIYFSYDVKMKEKGDIPEGYSVSREKKERFSLILESASTNQTSMYLCASSVRMVSNQPQHFGDGTRLSIL.

V is TRBV9 and J is TRBJ2-2; the D gene could be TRBD1 or TRBD2 (6 bases each). Germline V gene sequence: CDR1 SGDLS, CDR2 YYNGEE. V was shortened by 3 bases and J by 7 bases, with 19 bases between the two germline ends. This CDR3 region has 16 residues. The CDR3 DNA follows: TGTGCCAGCAGCGGGGGTGTTGGGGGGCGACTCGGGGAGCTGTTTTTT. Residues: CASSGGVGGRLGELFF.

There are many counts of this clonotype. J is TRBJ2-7 and V is TRBV28; D is undetermined. The CDR3 is 12 amino acids. The germline CDR1 and CDR2 sequences are MDHEN and SYDVKM. V gave up 7 bases and J gave up 6 bases, with 13 bases separating them. CDR3 in amino acids: CASTDQAPEQYF. In nucleotides, the CDR3 is TGTGCCAGCACCGATCAGGCCCCCGAGCAGTACTTC.

This clonotype has a count of ten or more. The chain employs TRBV19 and TRBJ2-7; possibly TRBD1 or TRBD2 for D (5 bases each). This CDR3 comprises 15 residues. CDR1 is LNHDA and CDR2 is SQIVND in the germline V gene (reference sequence). V lost 5 bases and J lost 3, with 17 bases in between. The CDR3 coding sequence is TGTGCCAGTAGTCCTTCCGCCGGGGCCAACTACGAGCAGTACTTC. Translated, it gives CASSPSAGANYEQYF.

This clonotype occurred many times. The chain combines TRBV18 with TRBJ2-5, with D hard to call. Trimming took off 3 bases at V and 1 base at J, with 6 bases between the two ends. The CDR3 consists of 13 residues. The germline V gene has CDR1 KGHSH and CDR2 LQKENI. The CDR3 loop reads CASSPSIQETQYF. The CDR3 DNA reads TGTGCCAGCTCACCGTCTATCCAAGAGACCCAGTACTTC.

This clonotype was counted ten times or more. V gene TRBV28 combines with J gene TRBJ2-2, with TRBD2 identical over 7 bases. Germline lookup yields CDR1 MDHEN and CDR2 SYDVKM. V lost 6 bases, J lost 7 bases, and 14 bases stayed unmatched. CDR3 length equals 16 residues. The CDR3 nucleotides are TGTGCCAGCAGCCCCTTGGGGCGGGAGAGGGTCGGGGAGCTGTTTTTT. Translating gives CASSPLGRERVGELFF.

The V gene is TRBV20-1, the J gene TRBJ2-7; the match to TRBD2 covers 9 bases. Unmatched junction bases numbered 6, after V lost 1 base and J lost 5 bases. This CDR3 spans 14 amino acids. CDR1 DFQATT and CDR2 SNEGSKA come from the germline V gene (reference sequence). The DNA for the CDR3 is TGCAGTGCTAGAGTTGTAGCGGGAGTGCACGAGCAGTACTTC. Translated, it gives CSARVVAGVHEQYF.

This clonotype was recorded many times. The V call is TRBV5-4, the J call TRBJ2-5, with 12 positions matching TRBD2. The V and J ends lost 4 bases and 1 base, in that order; junction bases with no gene match: 8. Per the germline V gene, CDR1 is SGHNT and CDR2 is YYREEE (reference sequence). The CDR3 has 17 amino acids. CDR3 sequence (DNA): TGTGCCAGCAGCCAGCTAGCGGGGGGGCGGGGCCAAGAGACCCAGTACTTC. The encoded protein is CASSQLAGGRGQETQYF.

This clonotype was recorded at least ten times. The CDR3 DNA follows: TGTGCCAGCAGTCTTGCGGGAAATGCCTACGAGCAGTACTTC. Amino acids: CASSLAGNAYEQYF. The V and J genes are TRBV27 and TRBJ2-7, with D possibly matching TRBD2 (6 bases). Germline CDR1 and CDR2: MNHEY and SMNVEV (reference sequence). Trimming removed 5 bases at V and 2 bases at J, with 13 bases between. CDR3 length: 14 amino acids.